This TCR beta chain was sequenced in a study of T cells after posttransplantation cyclophosphamide. Overall study findings and caveats: Recipient CMV seropositivity and CMV reactivation strongly tracked TRB clonality. Tissue-infiltrating T cells from skin or gut overlapped little with blood T cells. Later blood repertoires were often dominated by clones from the donor CD8+ memory compartment.

This clone has ten or more counts. What it binds is unknown. The V and J ends lost 0 bases and 0 bases respectively, with 12 bases between them. CDR3 length equals 16 residues. Per the germline V gene, CDR1 is SGHRS and CDR2 is YFSETQ. The method was immunoSEQ multiplex PCR; TCRdb's version includes in-frame clones alone and lacks a portion of them. The sample includes approximately 24,000 clones, none of them occurring once. This chain joins TRBV5-1 and TRBJ1-2; perhaps TRBD1 as D (6 bases). The sequenced material came from PBMCs. The receptor was isolated from a man aged 50 to 59 in good health, CMV-negative, and a related stem cell transplant donor. CDR3 DNA sequence: TGCGCCAGCAGCTTGGAGGGGACAACCACTAACTATGGCTACACCTTC. Translation: CASSLEGTTTNYGYTF.